These T cell receptor beta chains were read from a single sample in a study of OX40 agonist ivuxolimab in advanced cancers. TCRdb keeps only in-frame clones here, not all; method: immunoSEQ multiplex PCR. The sample lists 65,000 to 90,000 clones; roughly 86% were seen once. Specimen: CD4+ or CD8+ T cells sorted from blood, collected in a trial of the OX40 agonist ivuxolimab. The receptors derive from an adult with an advanced solid tumor such as melanoma, head and neck, liver or kidney cancer. Both conserved end residues are trimmed from each CDR3. Clone size is stated in some rows and not others, as once, few, many or a class when expanded.

j_call v_call clone_size cdr3_aa
TRBJ2-3 TRBV6-5 NA ATRRQPGPGDTQY
TRBJ2-7 TRBV6-5 NA ATGQGGYEQY
TRBJ1-2 TRBV28 NA ASSLLGQYGYT
TRBJ1-1 TRBV6-9 NA ASSYPRGGRNTEAF
TRBJ2-6 TRBV7-2 NA ASSFLTVSRHSGANVLT
TRBJ1-5 TRBV19 NA ASSLVNSNQPQH
TRBJ1-2 TRBV2 NA ASSLGSFNYGYT
TRBJ1-1 TRBV6-1 few ASSELQGTEAF
TRBJ1-5 TRBV6-5 NA ASSYDSTGASPQH
TRBJ1-2 TRBV28 NA ASSLDHKVGYT
TRBJ1-3 TRBV2 NA ASILEDIKPTYC
TRBJ2-7 TRBV7-2 once ASSPLAGGFSYEQY
TRBJ2-7 TRBV28 NA ASSFKAGVWNEQY
TRBJ2-6 TRBV10-1 NA ASSIGDEYSGANVLT
TRBJ2-1 TRBV9 NA ASRGPGLTNSEQF
TRBJ2-7 TRBV6-1 once ASRTGTGGLGEQY
TRBJ2-5 TRBV5-4 NA ASSRPTGGPETQY
TRBJ1-1 TRBV27 few ASRHGQMNTEAF
TRBJ2-7 TRBV9 NA ASRKSEQY
TRBJ1-3 TRBV28 NA ASRPGPLAGNTIY
TRBJ2-4 TRBV5-8 once ASSLVSERY
TRBJ2-1 TRBV5-1 once ASSLGLAGGSYNEQF
TRBJ1-1 TRBV6-5 NA ASSVRQGTAF
TRBJ1-1 TRBV2 NA ASSPATGGWGEAF
TRBJ2-5 TRBV12-5 NA ASGTGTSYETQY
TRBJ2-1 TRBV2 NA ASSSHEQF
TRBJ2-3 TRBV15 NA ATSREWAEDTQY
TRBJ1-3 TRBV27 once ASSLGAEGSLSGNTIY
TRBJ1-4 TRBV11-2 NA ASSSPAGRGSEKLF
TRBJ1-4 TRBV29-1 NA SVLTRLGSVDEKLF
TRBJ2-3 TRBV25-1 NA ASSEGGRDTDTQY
TRBJ1-4 TRBV18 NA ASSQTGEHEKLF
TRBJ2-6 TRBV4-3 NA ASSQESSGANVLT
TRBJ1-2 TRBV7-2 NA ASSYGKMSNYGYT
TRBJ1-2 TRBV18 NA ASSPGDMYGYT
TRBJ2-6 TRBV9 NA ASSPSSRANVLT
TRBJ2-5 TRBV28 NA ATTGQGQETQY
TRBJ1-2 TRBV12-5 once ASGLGAGAGYT
TRBJ2-7 TRBV2 NA ASSQTYEQY
TRBJ1-5 TRBV4-1 NA ASSQDPAGTENYSNQPQH
TRBJ2-1 TRBV6-1 NA ASKGEAGVVYEQF
TRBJ1-1 TRBV5-4 NA ASSLRSGTGAGTEAF
TRBJ1-5 TRBV28 once ASGRGVNQPQH
TRBJ2-7 TRBV15 NA ATSREGISYEQY
TRBJ1-1 TRBV6-1 once ASSVGQGTEAF
TRBJ2-5 TRBV9 NA ASSVAVKGVQETQY